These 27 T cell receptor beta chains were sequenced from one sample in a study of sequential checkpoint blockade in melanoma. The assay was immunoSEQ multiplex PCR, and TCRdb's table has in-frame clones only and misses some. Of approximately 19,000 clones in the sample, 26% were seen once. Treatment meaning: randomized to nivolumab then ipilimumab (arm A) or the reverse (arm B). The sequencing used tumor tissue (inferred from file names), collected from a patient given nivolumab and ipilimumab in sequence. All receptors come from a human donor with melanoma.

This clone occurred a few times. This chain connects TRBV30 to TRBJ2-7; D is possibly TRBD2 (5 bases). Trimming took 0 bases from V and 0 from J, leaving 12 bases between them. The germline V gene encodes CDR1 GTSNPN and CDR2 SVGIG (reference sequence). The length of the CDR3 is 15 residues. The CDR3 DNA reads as TGTGCCTGGAGTGTGCTGGGCGCGGGCTCCTACGAGCAGTACTTC. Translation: CAWSVLGAGSYEQYF.

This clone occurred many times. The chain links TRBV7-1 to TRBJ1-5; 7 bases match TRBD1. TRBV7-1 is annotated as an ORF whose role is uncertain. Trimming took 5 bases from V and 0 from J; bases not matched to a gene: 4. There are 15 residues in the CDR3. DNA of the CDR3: TGTGCCAGCAGCCCTAACAGGGGTAGCAATCAGCCCCAGCATTTT. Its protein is CASSPNRGSNQPQHF.

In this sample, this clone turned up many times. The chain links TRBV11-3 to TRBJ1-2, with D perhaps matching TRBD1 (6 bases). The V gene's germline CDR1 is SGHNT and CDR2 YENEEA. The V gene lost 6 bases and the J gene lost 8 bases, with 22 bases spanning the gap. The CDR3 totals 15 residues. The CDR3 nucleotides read TGTGCCAGCAGACCGGAGAAGACAGGCTCATTGGGCTACACCTTC. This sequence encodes CASRPEKTGSLGYTF.

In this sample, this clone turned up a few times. The CDR3 bases are TGTGCCAGCACCTTGGGGGACGGTGGATCTGGAAACACCATATATTTT. Translating it yields CASTLGDGGSGNTIYF. This sequence joins TRBV12-5 and TRBJ1-3; possibly TRBD1 for D (5 bases). CDR1 is LGHNT, CDR2 FRNRAP, per germline. The CDR3 loop spans 16 amino acids. Full variable domain (remainder filled in from reference TRBV12-5 and TRBJ1-3): DARVTQTPRHKVTEMGQEVTMRCQPILGHNTVFWYRQTMMQGLELLAYFRNRAPLDDSGMPKDRFSAEMPDATLATLKIQPSEPRDSAVYFCASTLGDGGSGNTIYFGEGSWLTVV.

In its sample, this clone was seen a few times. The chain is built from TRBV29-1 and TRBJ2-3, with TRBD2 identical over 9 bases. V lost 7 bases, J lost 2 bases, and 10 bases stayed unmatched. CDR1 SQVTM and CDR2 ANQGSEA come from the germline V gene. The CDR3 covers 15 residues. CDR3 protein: CSARETSGYTDTQYF. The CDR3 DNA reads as TGCAGCGCGAGGGAGACTAGCGGTTACACAGATACGCAGTATTTT.

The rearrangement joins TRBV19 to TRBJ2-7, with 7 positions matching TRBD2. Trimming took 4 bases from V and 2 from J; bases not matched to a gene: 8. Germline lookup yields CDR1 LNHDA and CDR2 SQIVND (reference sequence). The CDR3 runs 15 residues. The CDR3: CASSRGGLQAYEQYF. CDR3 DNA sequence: TGTGCCAGTAGTAGGGGGGGACTTCAAGCCTACGAGCAGTACTTC.

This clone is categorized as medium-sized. The CDR3 DNA reads TGTGCCAGCAGCCCGGGACTAGCGGAGGGTTACAATGAGCAGTTCTTC. It yields the protein CASSPGLAEGYNEQFF. The chain links TRBV11-3 to TRBJ2-1; 11 bases match TRBD2. The CDR3 loop spans 16 amino acids. Germline-derived CDR1 and CDR2 are SGHNT and YENEEA. The V segment lost 5 bases and the J segment 4 bases; nucleotides outside the gene matches: 7.

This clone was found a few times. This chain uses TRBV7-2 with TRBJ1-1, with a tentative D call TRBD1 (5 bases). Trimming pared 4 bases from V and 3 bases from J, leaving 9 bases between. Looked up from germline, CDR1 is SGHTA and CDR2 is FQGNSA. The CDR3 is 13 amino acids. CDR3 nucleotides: TGTGCCAGCAGCTCCCGGGGGTACACTGAAGCTTTCTTT. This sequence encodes CASSSRGYTEAFF.

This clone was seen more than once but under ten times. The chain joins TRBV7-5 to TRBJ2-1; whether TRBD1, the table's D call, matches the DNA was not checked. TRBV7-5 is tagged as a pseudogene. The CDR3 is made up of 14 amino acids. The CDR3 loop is CASSLGLQVNEQFF. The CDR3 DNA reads TGTGCCAGCAGTTTAGGTTTACAGGTCAATGAGCAGTTCTTC.

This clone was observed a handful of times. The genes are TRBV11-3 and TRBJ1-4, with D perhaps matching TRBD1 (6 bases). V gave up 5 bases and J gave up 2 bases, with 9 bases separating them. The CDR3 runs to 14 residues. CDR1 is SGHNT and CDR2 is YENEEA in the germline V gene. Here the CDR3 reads CASSEGGTNEKLFF. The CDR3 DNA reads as TGTGCCAGCAGCGAAGGGGGGACTAATGAAAAACTGTTTTTT.

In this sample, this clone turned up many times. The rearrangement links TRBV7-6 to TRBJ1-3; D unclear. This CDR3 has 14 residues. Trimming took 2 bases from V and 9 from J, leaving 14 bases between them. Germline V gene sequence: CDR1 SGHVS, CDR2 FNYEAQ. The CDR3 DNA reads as TGTGCCAGCAGCTTACTAAGTGAGAGAACCACCATATATTTT. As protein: CASSLLSERTTIYF. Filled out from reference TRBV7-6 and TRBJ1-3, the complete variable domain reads GAGVSQSPRYKVTKRGQDVALRCDPISGHVSLYWYRQALGQGPEFLTYFNYEAQQDKSGLPNDRFSAERPEGSISTLTIQRTEQRDSAMYRCASSLLSERTTIYFGEGSWLTVV.

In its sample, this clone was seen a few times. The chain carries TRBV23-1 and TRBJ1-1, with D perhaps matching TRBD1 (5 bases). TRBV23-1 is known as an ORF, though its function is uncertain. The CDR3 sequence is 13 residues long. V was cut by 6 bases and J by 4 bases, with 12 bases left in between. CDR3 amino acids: CASSQRGGTEAFF. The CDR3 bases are TGCGCCAGCAGCCAAAGGGGCGGCACTGAAGCTTTCTTT.

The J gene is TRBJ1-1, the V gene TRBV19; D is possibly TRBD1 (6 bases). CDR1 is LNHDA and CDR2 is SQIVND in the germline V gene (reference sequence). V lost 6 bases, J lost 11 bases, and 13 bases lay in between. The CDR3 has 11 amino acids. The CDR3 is CASRDRDMAFF. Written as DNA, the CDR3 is TGTGCCAGTAGAGACCGGGACATGGCTTTCTTT.

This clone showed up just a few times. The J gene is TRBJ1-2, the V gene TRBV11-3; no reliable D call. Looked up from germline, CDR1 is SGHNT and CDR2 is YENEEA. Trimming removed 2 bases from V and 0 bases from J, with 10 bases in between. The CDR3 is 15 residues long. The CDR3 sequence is CASSLFPSANYGYTF. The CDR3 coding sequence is TGTGCCAGCAGCTTATTCCCCTCAGCTAACTATGGCTACACCTTC.

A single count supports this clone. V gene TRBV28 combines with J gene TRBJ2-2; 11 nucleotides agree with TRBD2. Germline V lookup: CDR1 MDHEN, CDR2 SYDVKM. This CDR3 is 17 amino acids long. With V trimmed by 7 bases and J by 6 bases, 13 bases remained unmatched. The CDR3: CASTPRGGTSGSGELFF. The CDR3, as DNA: TGTGCCAGCACCCCCCGGGGGGGGACTAGCGGCTCCGGGGAGCTGTTTTTT.

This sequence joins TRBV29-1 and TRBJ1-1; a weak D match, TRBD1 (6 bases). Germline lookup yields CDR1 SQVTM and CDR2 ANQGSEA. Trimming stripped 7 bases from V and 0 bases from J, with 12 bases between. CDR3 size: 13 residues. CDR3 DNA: TGCAGCGCGCGGAGGGACATGAACACTGAAGCTTTCTTT. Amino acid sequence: CSARRDMNTEAFF.

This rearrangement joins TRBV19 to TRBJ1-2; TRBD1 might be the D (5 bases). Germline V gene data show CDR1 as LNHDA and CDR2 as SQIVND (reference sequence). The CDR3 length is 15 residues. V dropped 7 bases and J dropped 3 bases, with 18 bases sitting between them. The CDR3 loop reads CASTSGALGDYGYTF. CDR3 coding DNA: TGTGCCAGTACCTCCGGGGCACTAGGGGACTATGGCTACACCTTC. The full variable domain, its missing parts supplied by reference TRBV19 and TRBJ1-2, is DGGITQSPKYLFRKEGQNVTLSCEQNLNHDAMYWYRQDPGQGLRLIYYSQIVNDFQKGDIAEGYSVSREKKESFPLTVTSAQKNPTAFYLCASTSGALGDYGYTFGSGTRLTVV.

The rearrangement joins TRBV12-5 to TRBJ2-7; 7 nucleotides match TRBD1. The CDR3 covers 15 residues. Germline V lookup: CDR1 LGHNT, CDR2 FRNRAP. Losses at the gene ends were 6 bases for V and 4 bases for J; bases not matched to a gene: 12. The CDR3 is CASGPLGTANYEQYF. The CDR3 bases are TGTGCTAGTGGCCCCCTCGGGACAGCGAATTACGAGCAGTACTTC.

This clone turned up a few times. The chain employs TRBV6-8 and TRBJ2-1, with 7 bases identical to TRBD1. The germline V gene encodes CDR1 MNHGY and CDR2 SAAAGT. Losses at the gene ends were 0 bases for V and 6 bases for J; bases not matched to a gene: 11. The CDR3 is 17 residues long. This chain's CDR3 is CASSYSIMAGGVNEQFF. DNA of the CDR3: TGTGCCAGCAGTTACTCGATAATGGCAGGGGGTGTCAATGAGCAGTTCTTC.

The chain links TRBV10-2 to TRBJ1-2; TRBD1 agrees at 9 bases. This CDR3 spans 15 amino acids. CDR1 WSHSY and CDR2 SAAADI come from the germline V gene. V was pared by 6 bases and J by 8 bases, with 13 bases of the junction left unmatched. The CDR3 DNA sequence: TGCGCCAGCAGGGCCGGGACAGGGTTTTCTGGGGGCTACACCTTC. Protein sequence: CASRAGTGFSGGYTF.

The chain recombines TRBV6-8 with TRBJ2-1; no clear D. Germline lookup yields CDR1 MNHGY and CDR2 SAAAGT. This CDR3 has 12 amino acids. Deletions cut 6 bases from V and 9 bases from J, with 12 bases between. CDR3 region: CASSRGAGEQFF. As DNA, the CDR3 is TGTGCCAGCAGCCGAGGAGCCGGTGAGCAGTTCTTC.

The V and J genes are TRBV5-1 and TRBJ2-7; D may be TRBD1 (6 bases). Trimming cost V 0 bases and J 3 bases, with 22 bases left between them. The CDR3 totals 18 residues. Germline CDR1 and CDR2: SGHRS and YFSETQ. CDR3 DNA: TGCGCCAGCAGCTTGGGGTGGGACAAGATTGAAGGGGTCTACGAGCAGTACTTC. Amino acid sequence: CASSLGWDKIEGVYEQYF.

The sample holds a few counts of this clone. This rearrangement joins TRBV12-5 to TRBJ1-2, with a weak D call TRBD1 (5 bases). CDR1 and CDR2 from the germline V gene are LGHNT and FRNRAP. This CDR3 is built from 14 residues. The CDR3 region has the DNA TGTGCCAGCACTATGGGGGGGTCTGCCTATGGCTACACCTTC. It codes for CASTMGGSAYGYTF.

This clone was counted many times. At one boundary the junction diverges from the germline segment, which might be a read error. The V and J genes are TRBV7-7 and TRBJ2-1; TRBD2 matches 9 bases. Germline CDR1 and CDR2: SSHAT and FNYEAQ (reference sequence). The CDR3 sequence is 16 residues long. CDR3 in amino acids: CASSLNSGGPYNEQFF. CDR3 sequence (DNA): TGTGCTAGCAGCCTTAATAGCGGGGGCCCCTACAATGAGCAGTTCTTC.

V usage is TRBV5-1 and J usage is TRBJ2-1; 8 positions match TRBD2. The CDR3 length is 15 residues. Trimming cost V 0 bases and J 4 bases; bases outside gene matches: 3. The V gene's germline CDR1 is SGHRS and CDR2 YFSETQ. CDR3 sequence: CASSLEASGYNEQFF. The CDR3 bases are TGCGCCAGCAGCTTGGAGGCTAGCGGGTACAATGAGCAGTTCTTC.

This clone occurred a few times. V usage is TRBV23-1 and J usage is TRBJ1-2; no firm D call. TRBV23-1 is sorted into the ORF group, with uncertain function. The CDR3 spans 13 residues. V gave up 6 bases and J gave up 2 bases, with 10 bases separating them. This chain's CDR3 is CASSLEENYGYTF. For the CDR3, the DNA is TGCGCCAGCAGCTTAGAGGAGAACTATGGCTACACCTTC.

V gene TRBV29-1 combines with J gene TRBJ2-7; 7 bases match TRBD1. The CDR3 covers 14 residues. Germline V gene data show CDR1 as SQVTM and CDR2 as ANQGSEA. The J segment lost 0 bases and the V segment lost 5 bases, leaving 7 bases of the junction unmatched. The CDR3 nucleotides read TGCAGCGTTTCTGGGGCAGGGGGCTCCTACGAGCAGTACTTC. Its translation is CSVSGAGGSYEQYF.